This T cell receptor beta chain is from a study of T cell responses to AZD1222 COVID-19 vaccine. This clone was detected only once. The CDR3 is 16 amino acids. Looked up from germline, CDR1 is SNHLY and CDR2 is FYNNEI. V was clipped by 1 base and J by 5 bases; unmatched bases: 10. The assay was immunoSEQ multiplex PCR, and TCRdb's table has in-frame clones only and misses some. The sample lists over 120,000 clones, around 92% occurring once. Sequencing was performed on peripheral blood, taken on day 0 of AZD1222 vaccination. The chain joins TRBV2 to TRBJ2-5; 7 positions agree with TRBD2. The clonotype comes from an adult in good health. DNA for the CDR3: TGTGCCAGCAGTGAAGAGTTAGCGGGTGCATCGGAGACCCAGTACTTC. Amino acid sequence: CASSEELAGASETQYF.